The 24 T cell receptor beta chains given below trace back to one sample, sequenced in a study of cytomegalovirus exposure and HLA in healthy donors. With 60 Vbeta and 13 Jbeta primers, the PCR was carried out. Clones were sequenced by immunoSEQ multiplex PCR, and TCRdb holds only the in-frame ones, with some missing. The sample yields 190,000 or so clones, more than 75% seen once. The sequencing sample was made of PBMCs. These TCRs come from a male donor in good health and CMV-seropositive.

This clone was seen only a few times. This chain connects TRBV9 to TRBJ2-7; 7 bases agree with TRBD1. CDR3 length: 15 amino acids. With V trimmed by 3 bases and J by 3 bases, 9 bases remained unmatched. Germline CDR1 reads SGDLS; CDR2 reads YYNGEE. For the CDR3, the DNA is TGTGCCAGCAGCGGGGGTCGGACAGGCCACTACGAGCAGTACTTC. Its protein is CASSGGRTGHYEQYF.

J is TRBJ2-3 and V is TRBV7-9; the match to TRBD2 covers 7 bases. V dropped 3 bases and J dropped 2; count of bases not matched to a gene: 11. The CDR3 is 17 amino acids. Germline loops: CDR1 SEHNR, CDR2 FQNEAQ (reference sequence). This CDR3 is CASSFPWGSGNTDTQYF. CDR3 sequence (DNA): TGTGCCAGCAGCTTTCCCTGGGGCAGCGGGAACACAGATACGCAGTATTTT.

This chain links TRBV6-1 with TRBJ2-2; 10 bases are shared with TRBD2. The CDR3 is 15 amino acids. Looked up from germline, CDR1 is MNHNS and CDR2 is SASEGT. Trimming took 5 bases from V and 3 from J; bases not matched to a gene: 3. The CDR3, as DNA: TGTGCCAGCAGTTTCGGACTAGCGGACACCGGGGAGCTGTTTTTT. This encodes CASSFGLADTGELFF.

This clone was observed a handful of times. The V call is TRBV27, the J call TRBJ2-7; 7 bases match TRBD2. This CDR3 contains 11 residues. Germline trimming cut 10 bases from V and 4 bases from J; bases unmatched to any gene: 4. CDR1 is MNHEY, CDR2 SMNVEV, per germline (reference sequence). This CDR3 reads CATRRGYEQYF. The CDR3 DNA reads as TGTGCCACTAGGCGGGGGTACGAGCAGTACTTC.

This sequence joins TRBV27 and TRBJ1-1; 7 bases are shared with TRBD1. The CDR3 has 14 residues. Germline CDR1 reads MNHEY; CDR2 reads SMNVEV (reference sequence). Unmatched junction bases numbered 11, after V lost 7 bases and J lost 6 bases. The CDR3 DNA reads TGTGCCAGCAATCCTTTGGACAGGATGGCTGAAGCTTTCTTT. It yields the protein CASNPLDRMAEAFF.

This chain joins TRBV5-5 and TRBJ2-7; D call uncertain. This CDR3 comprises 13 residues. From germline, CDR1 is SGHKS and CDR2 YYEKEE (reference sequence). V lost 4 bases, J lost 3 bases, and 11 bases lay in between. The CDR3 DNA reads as TGTGCCAGCAGCGTGGACCGGGTCTACGAGCAGTACTTC. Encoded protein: CASSVDRVYEQYF.

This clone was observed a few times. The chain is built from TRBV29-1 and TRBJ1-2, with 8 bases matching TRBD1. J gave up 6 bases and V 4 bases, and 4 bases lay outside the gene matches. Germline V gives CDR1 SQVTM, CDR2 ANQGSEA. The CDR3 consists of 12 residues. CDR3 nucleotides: TGCAGCGTTGGATACAGGGGGGATGGCTACACCTTC. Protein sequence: CSVGYRGDGYTF.

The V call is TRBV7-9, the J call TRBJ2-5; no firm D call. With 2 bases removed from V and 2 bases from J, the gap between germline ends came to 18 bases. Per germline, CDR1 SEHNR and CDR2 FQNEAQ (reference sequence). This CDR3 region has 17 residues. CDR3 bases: TGTGCCAGCAGCTTATGGGTTCTTCGGAGTAGACAAGAGACCCAGTACTTC. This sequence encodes CASSLWVLRSRQETQYF.

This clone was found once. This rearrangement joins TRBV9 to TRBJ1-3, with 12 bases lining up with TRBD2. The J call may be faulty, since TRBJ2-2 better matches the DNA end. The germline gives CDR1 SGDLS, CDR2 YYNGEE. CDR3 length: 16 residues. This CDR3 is CASSPLAGGNTGELFF. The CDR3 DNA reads TGTGCCAGCAGCCCACTAGCGGGAGGGAACACCGGGGAGCTGTTTTTT.

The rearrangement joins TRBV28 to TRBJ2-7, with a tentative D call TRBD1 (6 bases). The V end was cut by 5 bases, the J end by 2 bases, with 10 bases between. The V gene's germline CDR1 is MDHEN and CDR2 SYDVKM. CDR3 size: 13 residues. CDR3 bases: TGTGCCAGCAGTCAAGGGGACACCTACGAGCAGTACTTC. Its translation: CASSQGDTYEQYF.

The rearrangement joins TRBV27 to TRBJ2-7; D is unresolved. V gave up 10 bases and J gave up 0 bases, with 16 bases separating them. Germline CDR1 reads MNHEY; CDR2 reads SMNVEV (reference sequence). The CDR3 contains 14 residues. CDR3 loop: CATSPLQSSYEQYF. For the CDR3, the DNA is TGTGCCACCTCCCCTTTACAGAGCTCCTACGAGCAGTACTTC.

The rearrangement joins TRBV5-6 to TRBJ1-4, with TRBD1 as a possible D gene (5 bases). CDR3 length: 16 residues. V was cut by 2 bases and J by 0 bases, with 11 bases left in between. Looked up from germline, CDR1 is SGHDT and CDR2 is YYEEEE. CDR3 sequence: CASSFGGDPTNEKLFF. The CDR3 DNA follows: TGTGCCAGCAGCTTCGGAGGGGATCCAACTAATGAAAAACTGTTTTTT. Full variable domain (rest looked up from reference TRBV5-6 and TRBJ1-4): DAGVTQSPTHLIKTRGQQVTLRCSPKSGHDTVSWYQQALGQGPQFIFQYYEEEERQRGNFPDRFSGHQFPNYSSELNVNALLLGDSALYLCASSFGGDPTNEKLFFGSGTQLSVL.

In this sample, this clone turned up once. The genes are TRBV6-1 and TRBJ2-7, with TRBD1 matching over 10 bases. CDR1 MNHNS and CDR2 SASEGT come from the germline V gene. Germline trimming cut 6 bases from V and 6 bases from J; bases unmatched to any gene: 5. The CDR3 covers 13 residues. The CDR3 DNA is TGTGCCAGCAGCTCCGGGACAGGGGCCGAGCAGTACTTC. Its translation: CASSSGTGAEQYF.

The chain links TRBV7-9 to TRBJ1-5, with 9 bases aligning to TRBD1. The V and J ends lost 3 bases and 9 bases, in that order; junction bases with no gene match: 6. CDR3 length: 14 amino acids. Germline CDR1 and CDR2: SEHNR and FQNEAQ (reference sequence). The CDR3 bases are TGTGCCAGCAGCTTGGGACAGGGCCTTGGGCCCCAGCATTTT. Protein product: CASSLGQGLGPQHF.

CDR3 coding DNA: TGTGCCAGCAGCTTTTGGGTTCAGGCAATGGAAGGCTACACCTTC. Its translation: CASSFWVQAMEGYTF. V gene TRBV13 combines with J gene TRBJ1-2; D is ambiguous. Germline values: CDR1 PRHDT, CDR2 FYEKMQ (reference sequence). Trimming took 3 bases from V and 8 from J, leaving 19 bases between them. There are 15 residues in the CDR3.

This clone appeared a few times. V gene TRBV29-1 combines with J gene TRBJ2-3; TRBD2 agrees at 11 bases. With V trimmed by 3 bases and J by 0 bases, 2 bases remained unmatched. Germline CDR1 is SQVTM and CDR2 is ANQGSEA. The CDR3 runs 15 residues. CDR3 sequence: CSVETSGISTDTQYF. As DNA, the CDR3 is TGCAGCGTTGAGACTAGCGGGATCAGCACAGATACGCAGTATTTT.

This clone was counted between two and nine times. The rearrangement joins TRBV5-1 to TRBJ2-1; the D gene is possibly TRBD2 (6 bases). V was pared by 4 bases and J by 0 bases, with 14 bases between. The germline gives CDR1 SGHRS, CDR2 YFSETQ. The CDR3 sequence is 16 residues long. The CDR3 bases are TGCGCCAGCAGCCTCTCCCCCGGGAGCTCCTACAATGAGCAGTTCTTC. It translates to CASSLSPGSSYNEQFF.

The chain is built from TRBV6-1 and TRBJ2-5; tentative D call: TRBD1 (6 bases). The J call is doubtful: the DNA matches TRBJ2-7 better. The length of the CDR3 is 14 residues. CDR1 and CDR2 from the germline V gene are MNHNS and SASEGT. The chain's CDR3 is CASTPTQGLYEQYF. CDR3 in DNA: TGTGCCAGCACCCCTACGCAGGGGCTATACGAGCAGTACTTC.

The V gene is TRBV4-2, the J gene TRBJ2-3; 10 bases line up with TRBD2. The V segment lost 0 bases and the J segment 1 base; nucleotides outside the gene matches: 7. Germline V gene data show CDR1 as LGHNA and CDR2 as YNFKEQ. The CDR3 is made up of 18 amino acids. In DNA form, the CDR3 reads TGTGCCAGCAGCCAAGACCCTGATCTAGCGGGGGGCACAGATACGCAGTATTTT. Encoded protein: CASSQDPDLAGGTDTQYF.

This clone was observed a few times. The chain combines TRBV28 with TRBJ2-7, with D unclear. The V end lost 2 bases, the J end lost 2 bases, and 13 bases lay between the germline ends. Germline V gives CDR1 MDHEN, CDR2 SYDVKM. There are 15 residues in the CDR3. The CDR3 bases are TGTGCCAGCAGTTTAGTCTCGACGGGTACCTACGAGCAGTACTTC. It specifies CASSLVSTGTYEQYF.

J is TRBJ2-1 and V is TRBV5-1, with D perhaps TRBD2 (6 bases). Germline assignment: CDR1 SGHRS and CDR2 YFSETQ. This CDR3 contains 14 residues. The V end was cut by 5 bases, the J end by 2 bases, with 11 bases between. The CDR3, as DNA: TGCGCCAGCAGGTTTAGCGGTACCTACAATGAGCAGTTCTTC. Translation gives CASRFSGTYNEQFF.

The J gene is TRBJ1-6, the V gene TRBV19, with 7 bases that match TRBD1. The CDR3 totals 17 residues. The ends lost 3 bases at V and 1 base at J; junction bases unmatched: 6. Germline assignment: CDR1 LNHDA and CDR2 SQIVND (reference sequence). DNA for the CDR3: TGTGCCAGTAGTATCCGAGGGGGCCAGTCCTATAATTCACCCCTCCACTTT. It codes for CASSIRGGQSYNSPLHF.

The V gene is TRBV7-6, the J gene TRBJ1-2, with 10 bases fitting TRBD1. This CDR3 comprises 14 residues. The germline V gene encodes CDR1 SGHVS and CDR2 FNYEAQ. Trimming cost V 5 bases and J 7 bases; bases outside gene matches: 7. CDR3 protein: CASSRGQGLSGYTF. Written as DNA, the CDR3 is TGTGCCAGCAGCCGGGGACAGGGGCTAAGTGGCTACACCTTC. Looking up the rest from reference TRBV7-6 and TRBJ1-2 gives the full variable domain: GAGVSQSPRYKVTKRGQDVALRCDPISGHVSLYWYRQALGQGPEFLTYFNYEAQQDKSGLPNDRFSAERPEGSISTLTIQRTEQRDSAMYRCASSRGQGLSGYTFGSGTRLTVV.

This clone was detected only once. The CDR3 here is CASRGGAQETQYF. The DNA of the CDR3 is TGTGCCAGCAGAGGGGGAGCCCAAGAGACCCAGTACTTC. This chain uses TRBV11-1 with TRBJ2-5; TRBD1 is a possible D gene (6 bases). Germline values: CDR1 SGHAT, CDR2 FQDESV (reference sequence). Deletions cut 6 bases from V and 1 base from J, with 9 bases between. CDR3 length equals 13 residues.